Below, one T cell receptor beta chain is given with its context. The data were obtained in a study of T cell responses to AZD1222 COVID-19 vaccine. Study-level background: Pooled in the analysis were second doses at about 4 or about 12 weeks.

This CDR3 has 12 residues. V lost 3 bases, J lost 4 bases, and 7 bases lay in between. Germline CDR1 SGHNT, CDR2 YYREEE (reference sequence). TCRdb keeps only in-frame clones here, not all; method: immunoSEQ multiplex PCR. Of around 130,000 clones listed, roughly 84% are singletons. The source was peripheral blood, collected on day 0 of AZD1222 vaccination. This chain connects TRBV5-4 to TRBJ2-5; TRBD2 is a possible D gene (6 bases). This TCR was sampled from an adult in good health. The CDR3 sequence is CASSSGVETQYF. The CDR3 bases are TGTGCCAGCAGCTCGGGGGTAGAGACCCAGTACTTC.